Listed below are T cell receptor beta chains from one sample, sequenced in a study of PD-L1 blockade in urothelial cancer. The data were produced by immunoSEQ multiplex PCR, yet TCRdb's version contains in-frame clones alone and is incomplete. The repertoire holds some 30,000 clones, with around 87% as singletons. The input for sequencing was PBMCs, taken around atezolizumab (anti-PD-L1) treatment. These receptors came from a man in his fifties or sixties with urothelial cancer. CDR3s include the opening cysteine and the closing phenylalanine or tryptophan. The D gene is left open where the match is weak. The size of a clone is reported for some rows only, either as once, few or many, or as a class for expanded clones.

.	TRBV27	TRBJ1-1	.	TGTGCCAGCAGCCCCACAGGACCCAACACTGAAGCTTTCTTT	CASSPTGPNTEAFF
.	TRBV29-1	TRBJ1-2	.	TGCAGCGTAACCGGGACACTCTATGGCTACACCTTC	CSVTGTLYGYTF
TRBD1	TRBV13	TRBJ1-5	.	TGTGCCAGCAGCTCCCGGCGACAGGGGGGTCAGCCCCAGCATTTT	CASSSRRQGGQPQHF
TRBD1	TRBV6-5	TRBJ1-5	.	TGTGCCAGCAGAGACAGGGCTAATGAGCCCCAGCATTTT	CASRDRANEPQHF
TRBD1	TRBV4-1	TRBJ2-1	.	TGCGCCAGCAGCCAAGTGCTGACAGGGGGGGAGCAGTTCTTC	CASSQVLTGGEQFF
TRBD2	TRBV7-2	TRBJ2-7	once	TGTGCCAGCAGCTTAGTTAGTGGAACTAGCGGGAGTCTGTACTTC	CASSLVSGTSGSLYF
.	TRBV9	TRBJ1-2	few	TGTGCCAGCAAGGCGGAGACTAACTATGGCTACACCTTC	CASKAETNYGYTF
.	TRBV5-4	TRBJ2-5	.	TGTGCCAGCAGCTATAACCAAGAGACCCAGTACTTC	CASSYNQETQYF
.	TRBV6-5	TRBJ1-2	.	TGTGCCAGCAGAAGACCGACAGGCTCCAACTATGGCTACACCTTC	CASRRPTGSNYGYTF
TRBD1	TRBV30	TRBJ2-1	once	TGTGCCTGGACAGGGGGCAATGAGCAGTTCTTC	CAWTGGNEQFF
TRBD2	TRBV5-1	TRBJ2-2	.	TGCGCCAGCAGTTTGGATGGGACTAGCGGGAGCACCGGGGAGCTGTTTTTT	CASSLDGTSGSTGELFF
TRBD1	TRBV27	TRBJ1-5	.	TGTGCCAGCAGTTTATTAGGCGGACAGGTCCAGCCCCAGCATTTT	CASSLLGGQVQPQHF
TRBD1	TRBV7-9	TRBJ2-2	.	TGTGCCAGCAGCGCAGGGACAGGGGGGGTCCTTGCGAACACCGGGGAGCTGTTTTTT	CASSAGTGGVLANTGELFF
TRBD2	TRBV5-6	TRBJ2-7	.	TGTGCCAGCAGCTCGTACGGGGGGAACTACGAGCAGTACTTC	CASSSYGGNYEQYF